A single sample gave rise to the 18 T cell receptor beta chains below, sequenced in a study of blood T cell repertoires in COVID-19. Clones were sequenced by immunoSEQ multiplex PCR, and TCRdb holds only the in-frame ones, with some missing. The sample contains some 96,000 clones, 90% of which appear only once. Input material: peripheral blood. These receptors all stem from a man in his fifties or sixties with acute or convalescent COVID-19.

This clone was found once. The gene calls are TRBV15 and TRBJ1-2, with no clear D. Deletions cut 1 base from V and 4 bases from J, with 13 bases between. Per germline, CDR1 LNHNV and CDR2 YYDKDF (reference sequence). The CDR3 totals 15 residues. In DNA, the CDR3 is TGTGCCACCAGCAGAGGAGGCAGACTCTTCTATGGCTACACCTTC. It is translated as CATSRGGRLFYGYTF.

In the case of this clone: One junction end does not reproduce the germline sequence, and a read error may be involved. This CDR3 is CVSSAALGQGGEKLFF. In nucleotides, the CDR3 is TGTGTCAGCAGTGCCGCCCTCGGACAGGGAGGTGAAAAACTGTTTTTT. The chain employs TRBV6-1 and TRBJ1-4; 8 bases align to TRBD1. This CDR3 spans 16 amino acids. Germline CDR1 and CDR2: MNHNS and SASEGT.

The V call is TRBV6-5, the J call TRBJ1-1, with D tentatively TRBD1 (5 bases). The V gene lost 10 bases and the J gene lost 6 bases, with 15 bases spanning the gap. This CDR3 contains 12 residues. CDR1 is MNHEY and CDR2 is SVGAGI in the germline V gene. The CDR3 DNA reads TGTGCCACGCGGGGGGGAGGTTCTGAAGCTTTCTTT. Translation gives CATRGGGSEAFF.

This clone was seen once. The chain employs TRBV5-1 and TRBJ1-3; TRBD1 aligns across 10 bases. The germline gives CDR1 SGHRS, CDR2 YFSETQ. V gave up 2 bases and J gave up 8 bases; unmatched junction bases: 13. The CDR3 totals 17 residues. CDR3 nucleotides: TGCGCCAGCAGCTTCGGGACAGGGGCTTCGTCCGGTCACACCATATATTTT. It yields the protein CASSFGTGASSGHTIYF.

This chain links TRBV5-1 with TRBJ2-1, with no clear D. From germline, CDR1 is SGHRS and CDR2 YFSETQ. The CDR3 has 15 residues. V was cut by 0 bases and J by 0 bases, with 7 bases left in between. CDR3 loop: CASSLAEVSYNEQFF. Here the CDR3 DNA reads TGCGCCAGCAGCTTGGCCGAGGTCTCCTACAATGAGCAGTTCTTC.

DNA of the CDR3: TGTGCCAGCAGTGAAGATGCCCTAAGCTCCTACGAGCAGTACGTC. Residues: CASSEDALSSYEQYV. V is TRBV6-1 and J is TRBJ2-7; D call uncertain. The germline V and J ends were trimmed by 1 base and 0 bases, with 10 bases remaining between them. Germline-derived CDR1 and CDR2 are MNHNS and SASEGT. This CDR3 region has 15 residues.

CDR3 sequence (DNA): TGTGCCAGTAGTATAGATCATACAGGGGAGCAGCCCCAGCATTTT. Its protein is CASSIDHTGEQPQHF. The chain combines TRBV19 with TRBJ1-5; 7 positions agree with TRBD1. The germline CDR1 and CDR2 sequences are LNHDA and SQIVND (reference sequence). The CDR3 is 15 amino acids. V dropped 0 bases and J dropped 7; count of bases not matched to a gene: 6.

This chain joins TRBV19 and TRBJ1-1; 8 bases align to TRBD1. CDR1 and CDR2 (germline): LNHDA, SQIVND (reference sequence). This CDR3 has 13 residues. V shed 7 bases, J shed 2 bases, and the junction held 3 bases outside the gene matches. The DNA of the CDR3 is TGTGCCAGTACGGACAGGGTTAACACTGAAGCTTTCTTT. It codes for CASTDRVNTEAFF.

The CDR3 is CASSYFGGPDTEAFF. The CDR3 nucleotides are TGTGCCAGCAGTTATTTTGGGGGCCCGGACACTGAAGCTTTCTTT. This chain links TRBV6-5 with TRBJ1-1; D perhaps matches TRBD1 (6 bases). Germline CDR1 is MNHEY and CDR2 is SVGAGI. V lost 3 bases to trimming and J lost 3 bases, with 14 bases between them. This CDR3 spans 15 amino acids.

Only one count was recorded for this clone. Additional DNA sequences in this sample encode the identical CDR3. The chain employs TRBV4-1 and TRBJ1-3; 7 positions agree with TRBD1. Unmatched junction bases numbered 5, after V lost 3 bases and J lost 0 bases. The V gene's germline CDR1 is MGHRA and CDR2 YSYEKL. This CDR3 contains 16 residues. DNA for the CDR3: TGCGCCAGCAGCCATAATAGGGGGCGCTCTGGAAACACCATATATTTT. It is translated as CASSHNRGRSGNTIYF.

The chain has TRBV6-1 and TRBJ2-7, with 8 bases aligning to TRBD1. The CDR3 covers 16 residues. V lost 3 bases to trimming and J lost 4 bases; unmatched junction nucleotides: 11. Germline CDR1 reads MNHNS; CDR2 reads SASEGT. CDR3 amino acids: CASSDPGGRNVYEQYF. The CDR3 DNA reads TGTGCCAGCAGTGATCCAGGGGGCCGAAATGTATACGAGCAGTACTTC.

The gene calls are TRBV7-9 and TRBJ1-6; 8 nucleotides agree with TRBD1. Germline V gene sequence: CDR1 SEHNR, CDR2 FQNEAQ (reference sequence). This CDR3 has 15 amino acids. Germline trimming cut 5 bases from V and 8 bases from J; bases unmatched to any gene: 8. CDR3 residues: CASSPGQGVHSPLHF. The CDR3 DNA is TGTGCCAGCAGCCCCGGACAGGGAGTTCATTCACCCCTCCACTTT.

The rearrangement uses TRBV3-1 (or the pseudogene TRBV3-2) and TRBJ1-1; D not certain. Per germline, CDR1 LGHDT and CDR2 YNNKEL (reference sequence). The CDR3 spans 11 residues. The V end was cut by 6 bases, the J end by 7 bases, with 9 bases between. The DNA for the CDR3 is TGTGCCAGCAGTCGGGTAGGTGAAGCTTTCTTT. It translates to CASSRVGEAFF.

This rearrangement joins TRBV7-8 to TRBJ1-5, with 7 nucleotides matching TRBD1. The CDR3 is 15 residues long. Germline CDR1 and CDR2: SGHVS and FQNEAQ. V shed 5 bases, J shed 2 bases, and the junction held 6 bases outside the gene matches. The CDR3 nucleotides are TGTGCCAGCAGCACGACAGGGTTCGGCAATCAGCCCCAGCATTTT. This gives the protein CASSTTGFGNQPQHF.

The gene calls are TRBV5-1 and TRBJ1-6, with D possibly TRBD1 on 6 matching bases. Trimming cost V 0 bases and J 6 bases, with 10 bases left between them. There are 15 residues in the CDR3. CDR1 is SGHRS and CDR2 is YFSETQ in the germline V gene. CDR3 sequence reads: CASSLDLQGNSPLHF. The DNA of the CDR3 is TGCGCCAGCAGCTTGGACCTACAGGGTAATTCACCCCTCCACTTT.

The J gene is TRBJ1-6, the V gene TRBV7-9, with a weak D call TRBD1 (6 bases). V was clipped by 6 bases and J by 7 bases, with 19 bases between them. There are 16 residues in the CDR3. The germline V gene encodes CDR1 SEHNR and CDR2 FQNEAQ (reference sequence). CDR3 DNA: TGTGCCAGCAGACGGGACACCGGTGTGGGAAATTCACCCCTCCACTTT. Protein: CASRRDTGVGNSPLHF.

The V call is TRBV18, the J call TRBJ2-7, with D unresolved. This CDR3 has 14 amino acids. Trimming cost V 1 base and J 5 bases, with 12 bases left between them. Germline-derived CDR1 and CDR2 are KGHSH and LQKENI. In nucleotides, the CDR3 is TGTGCCAGCTCACCACAGTCAAACACCCACGAGCAGTACGTC. It codes for CASSPQSNTHEQYV.

Only one count was recorded for this clone. The gene calls are TRBV11-2 and TRBJ1-2; no reliable D call. The V end was cut by 0 bases, the J end by 5 bases, with 4 bases between. CDR3 length: 12 amino acids. Germline CDR1 and CDR2: SGHAT and FQNNGV. The CDR3: CASSLDQYGYTF. CDR3 DNA sequence: TGTGCCAGCAGCTTAGACCAGTATGGCTACACCTTC.